This T cell receptor beta chain was sequenced during a study of T cell responses to AZD1222 COVID-19 vaccine. Data came from immunoSEQ multiplex PCR; TCRdb stores just in-frame clones and leaves some out. The top ten hold more than 1.5% of the sample, which has some 110,000 clones, about 90% seen once. The CDR3 is 13 residues long. J was trimmed by 9 bases and V by 1 base; bases with no gene match: 5. Germline V CDR1 and CDR2: SGHAT, FQDESV (reference sequence). This receptor was taken from an adult who received the AZD1222 COVID-19 vaccine. This sequence joins TRBV11-1 and TRBJ1-1, with 7 bases aligning to TRBD1. The sequenced sample was peripheral blood, obtained 28 days after the second AZD1222 dose. CDR3 sequence reads: CASSLVRQGKAFF. As DNA, the CDR3 is TGTGCCAGCAGCTTAGTCCGACAGGGAAAAGCTTTCTTT.